The 10 T cell receptor beta chains below come from one sample, sequenced in a study of cytomegalovirus exposure and HLA in healthy donors. 60 Vbeta and 13 Jbeta primers were used in PCR. The assay was immunoSEQ multiplex PCR, and TCRdb's table has in-frame clones only and misses some. The sample records around 170,000 clones, about 84% being singletons. Sequencing used PBMCs. Receptor source: a man aged 50 to 60 in good health and CMV-seropositive.

This clone was recorded only once. J is TRBJ1-3 and V is TRBV9; 9 bases map to TRBD1. The CDR3 loop spans 16 amino acids. Trimming cost V 3 bases and J 4 bases; bases outside gene matches: 8. Germline loops: CDR1 SGDLS, CDR2 YYNGEE. The CDR3 DNA reads TGTGCCAGCAGCGCCCTACAGGGGGCAGGGGGAAACACCATATATTTT. It encodes CASSALQGAGGNTIYF.

The sample holds one count of this clone. V is TRBV2 and J is TRBJ2-5; 8 nucleotides line up with TRBD1. Germline values: CDR1 SNHLY, CDR2 FYNNEI. CDR3 length: 14 amino acids. V was pared by 5 bases and J by 5 bases, with 7 bases of the junction left unmatched. The CDR3 protein is CASSLTGVGETQYF. The CDR3 coding sequence is TGTGCCAGCAGTCTGACAGGGGTTGGGGAGACCCAGTACTTC.

The chain is built from TRBV5-1 and TRBJ2-6; D uncertain. Germline V gene lookup returns CDR1 SGHRS and CDR2 YFSETQ. V shed 4 bases and J shed 1 base, with 12 bases lying between them. The CDR3 consists of 16 residues. The CDR3 sequence: CASSNAPGSGANVLTF. CDR3 in DNA: TGCGCCAGCAGCAACGCCCCCGGGTCTGGGGCCAACGTCCTGACTTTC.

The chain joins TRBV9 to TRBJ1-1; 9 bases are shared with TRBD1. Germline-derived CDR1 and CDR2 are SGDLS and YYNGEE. Trimming removed 3 bases from V and 1 base from J; junction bases left unmatched: 1. The CDR3 extends over 14 amino acids. The CDR3 nucleotides are TGTGCCAGCAGCGGGACAGGGGAGAACACTGAAGCTTTCTTT. Protein product: CASSGTGENTEAFF.

This clone was seen a single time. The chain links TRBV5-1 to TRBJ2-3, with TRBD1 matching 7 bases. CDR3 length: 17 residues. CDR1 SGHRS and CDR2 YFSETQ come from the germline V gene. V shed 0 bases and J 2 bases; nucleotides not matched to a gene: 9. CDR3: CASSLERAGGTTDTQYF. CDR3 bases: TGCGCCAGCAGCTTGGAGCGCGCAGGGGGTACCACAGATACGCAGTATTTT.

This clone was seen once. The chain joins TRBV7-2 to TRBJ2-6, with unresolved D. Trimming shortened V by 5 bases and J by 1 base, and 9 bases separated the two germline ends. This CDR3 contains 15 residues. Per the germline V gene, CDR1 is SGHTA and CDR2 is FQGNSA. The CDR3, as DNA: TGTGCCAGCAGCCCCTCTTTGTCTGGGGCCAACGTCCTGACTTTC. It is translated as CASSPSLSGANVLTF. The full variable domain, its missing parts supplied by reference TRBV7-2 and TRBJ2-6, is GAGVSQSPSNKVTEKGKDVELRCDPISGHTALYWYRQSLGQGLEFLIYFQGNSAPDKSGLPSDRFSAERTGGSVSTLTIQRTQQEDSAVYLCASSPSLSGANVLTFGAGSRLTVL.

The V gene is TRBV10-3, the J gene TRBJ2-5; 8 bases are a match to TRBD2. The V segment lost 0 bases and the J segment 3 bases; nucleotides outside the gene matches: 9. The CDR3 runs to 17 residues. CDR1 and CDR2 from the germline V gene are ENHRY and SYGVKD. CDR3 DNA: TGTGCCATCAGTGAGTCGGAGATTAAACTAGCGGAAGAGACCCAGTACTTC. Protein product: CAISESEIKLAEETQYF.

The chain couples TRBV10-3 to TRBJ1-2; 9 bases line up with TRBD1. The CDR3 extends over 13 amino acids. Per the germline V gene, CDR1 is ENHRY and CDR2 is SYGVKD. With 8 bases clipped from V and 3 bases from J, the junction kept 4 bases outside the gene matches. The DNA of the CDR3 is TGTGCCATCCGGGACAGGGAGTACTATGGCTACACCTTC. The encoded protein is CAIRDREYYGYTF.

This clone appeared once. This chain links TRBV7-2 with TRBJ2-3; TRBD2 is a possible D gene (6 bases). Between the trimmed V and J ends, which lost 5 bases and 2 bases, there was a span of 17 bases. The CDR3 contains 16 residues. Germline V lookup: CDR1 SGHTA, CDR2 FQGNSA. This chain's CDR3 is CASSAQAGLLTDTQYF. CDR3 bases: TGTGCCAGCAGCGCTCAAGCGGGCCTCCTCACAGATACGCAGTATTTT.

This chain's CDR3 is CASSPRGTVSGANVLTF. As DNA, the CDR3 is TGTGCCAGCAGTCCGAGGGGGACGGTCTCTGGGGCCAACGTCCTGACTTTC. This sequence joins TRBV27 and TRBJ2-6; a possible D gene is TRBD1 (6 bases). This CDR3 has 17 amino acids. V was clipped by 5 bases and J by 0 bases, with 14 bases between them. CDR1 is MNHEY and CDR2 is SMNVEV in the germline V gene (reference sequence).